Reported below is one T cell receptor beta chain. No antigen is known for it. The data are from a study of T cell responses to AZD1222 COVID-19 vaccine. Germline-derived CDR1 and CDR2 are MNHEY and SMNVEV (reference sequence). V lost 3 bases, J lost 5 bases, and 32 bases lay in between. CDR3 length equals 21 residues. Generated by immunoSEQ multiplex PCR, the TCRdb table keeps only in-frame clones and is missing some. The data show just under 75,000 clones, with around 80% seen just once and 45% to 50% held by the top ten. The study, taken as a whole, reports: The donors showed a predominance of white British ancestry and of females, with possible underestimation of clonal diversity. Reports say nearly half of spike-specific TCRs go after unmutated variant regions.

This clonotype was obtained from an adult who received the AZD1222 COVID-19 vaccine. This material consisted of peripheral blood, taken 28 days after the second AZD1222 dose. The chain carries TRBV27 and TRBJ2-1; D is perhaps TRBD1 (6 bases). The CDR3 DNA sequence: TGTGCCAGCAGTTTTCTAAGGGTTGGGAGTGAGACGCGCCACAGGGACAATGAGCAGTTCTTC. Protein sequence: CASSFLRVGSETRHRDNEQFF.